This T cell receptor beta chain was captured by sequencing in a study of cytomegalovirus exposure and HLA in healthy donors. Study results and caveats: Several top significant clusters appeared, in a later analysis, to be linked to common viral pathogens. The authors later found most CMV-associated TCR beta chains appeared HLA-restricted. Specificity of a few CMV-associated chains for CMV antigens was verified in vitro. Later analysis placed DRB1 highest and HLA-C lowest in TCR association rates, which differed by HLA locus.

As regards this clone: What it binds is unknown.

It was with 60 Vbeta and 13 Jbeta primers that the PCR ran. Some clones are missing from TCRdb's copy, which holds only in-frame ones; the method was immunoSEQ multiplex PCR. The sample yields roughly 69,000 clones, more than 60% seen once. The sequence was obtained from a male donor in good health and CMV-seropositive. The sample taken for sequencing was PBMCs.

The DNA for the CDR3 is TGTGCCAGCAGCTACCAACCCCGGGGTGGTGAAAAACTGTTTTTT. Its protein is CASSYQPRGGEKLFF. This chain connects TRBV6-5 to TRBJ1-4; D is unresolved. The CDR3 is 15 amino acids. The V end lost 6 bases, the J end lost 7 bases, and 18 bases lay between the germline ends. Germline V lookup: CDR1 MNHEY, CDR2 SVGAGI.